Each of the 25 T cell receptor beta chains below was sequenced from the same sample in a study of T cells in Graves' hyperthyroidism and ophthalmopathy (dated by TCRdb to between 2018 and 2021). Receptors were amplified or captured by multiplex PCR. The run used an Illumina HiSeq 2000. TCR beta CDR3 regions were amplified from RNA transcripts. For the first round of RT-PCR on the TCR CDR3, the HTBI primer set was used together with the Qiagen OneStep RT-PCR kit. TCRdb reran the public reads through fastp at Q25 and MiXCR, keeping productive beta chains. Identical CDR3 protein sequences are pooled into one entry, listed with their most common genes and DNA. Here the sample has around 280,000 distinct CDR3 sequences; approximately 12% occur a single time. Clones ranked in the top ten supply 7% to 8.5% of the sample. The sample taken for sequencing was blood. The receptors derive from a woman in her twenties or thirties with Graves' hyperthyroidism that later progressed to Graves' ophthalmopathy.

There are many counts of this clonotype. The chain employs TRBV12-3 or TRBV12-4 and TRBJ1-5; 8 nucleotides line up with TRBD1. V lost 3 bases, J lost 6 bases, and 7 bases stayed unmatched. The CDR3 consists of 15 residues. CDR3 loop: CASSFRQGKLQPQHF. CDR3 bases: TGTGCCAGCAGTTTCCGACAGGGGAAGCTTCAGCCCCAGCATTTT.

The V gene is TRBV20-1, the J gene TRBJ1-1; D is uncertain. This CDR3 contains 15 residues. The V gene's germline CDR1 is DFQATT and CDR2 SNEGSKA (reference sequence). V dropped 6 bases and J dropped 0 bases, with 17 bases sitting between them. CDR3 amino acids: CSAITYYYMNTEAFF. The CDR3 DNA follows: TGCAGTGCCATAACTTATTACTACATGAACACTGAAGCTTTCTTT.

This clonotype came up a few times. CDR3 coding DNA: TGTGCCAGCAGTTTATCTTCGTTAGGACAGGGCTACACTGAAGCTTTCTTT. As protein: CASSLSSLGQGYTEAFF. The chain has TRBV27 and TRBJ1-1; 8 nucleotides line up with TRBD1. Germline-derived CDR1 and CDR2 are MNHEY and SMNVEV (reference sequence). This CDR3 is 17 amino acids long. Trimming cost V 0 bases and J 3 bases; bases outside gene matches: 9.

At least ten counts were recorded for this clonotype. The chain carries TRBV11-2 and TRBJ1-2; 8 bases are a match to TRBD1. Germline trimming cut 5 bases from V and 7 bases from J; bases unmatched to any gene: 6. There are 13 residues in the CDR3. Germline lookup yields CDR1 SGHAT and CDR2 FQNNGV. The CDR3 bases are TGTGCCAGCAGCCAAGGACAGGGTCCTGGCTACACCTTC. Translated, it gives CASSQGQGPGYTF.

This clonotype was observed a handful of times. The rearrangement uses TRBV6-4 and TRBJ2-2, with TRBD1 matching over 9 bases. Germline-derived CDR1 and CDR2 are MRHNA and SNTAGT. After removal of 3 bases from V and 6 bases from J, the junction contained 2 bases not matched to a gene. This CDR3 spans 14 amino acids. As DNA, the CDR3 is TGTGCCAGCAGTGAACGACAGGGGGCCGGGGAGCTGTTTTTT. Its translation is CASSERQGAGELFF.

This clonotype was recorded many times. CDR3 protein: CASSLGQGGLAGEQFF. The CDR3 DNA sequence: TGCGCCAGCAGCTTGGGTCAGGGAGGACTAGCGGGAGAGCAGTTCTTC. The gene calls are TRBV5-1 and TRBJ2-1; 12 nucleotides line up with TRBD2. Trimming removed 0 bases from V and 10 bases from J; junction bases left unmatched: 8. CDR1 is SGHRS, CDR2 YFSETQ, per germline. The CDR3 consists of 16 residues.

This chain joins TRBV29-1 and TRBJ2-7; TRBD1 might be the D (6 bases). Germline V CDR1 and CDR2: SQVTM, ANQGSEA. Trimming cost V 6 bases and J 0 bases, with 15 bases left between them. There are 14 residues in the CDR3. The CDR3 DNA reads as TGCAGCGTCTTCGACAGGACAACCTCCTACGAGCAGTACTTC. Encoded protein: CSVFDRTTSYEQYF.

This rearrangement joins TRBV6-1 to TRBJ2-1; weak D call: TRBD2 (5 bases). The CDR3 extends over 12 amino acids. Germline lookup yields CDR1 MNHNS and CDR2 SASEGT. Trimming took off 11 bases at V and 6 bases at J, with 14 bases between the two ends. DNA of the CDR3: TGTGCCGGACGCGGGTGGGGCAATGAGCAGTTCTTC. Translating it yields CAGRGWGNEQFF.

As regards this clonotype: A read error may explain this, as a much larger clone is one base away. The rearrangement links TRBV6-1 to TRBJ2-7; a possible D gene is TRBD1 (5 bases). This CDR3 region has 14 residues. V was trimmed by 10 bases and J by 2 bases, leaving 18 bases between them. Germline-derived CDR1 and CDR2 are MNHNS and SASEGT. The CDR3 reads CATRVNGAPYEQYF. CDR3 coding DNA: TGTGCCACCAGGGTTAACGGAGCCCCCTACGAGCAGTACTTC.

The CDR3: CATSQTGGYNQPQHF. The CDR3 nucleotides read TGTGCCACCAGTCAGACTGGAGGGTACAATCAGCCCCAGCATTTT. This rearrangement joins TRBV24-1 to TRBJ1-5; D unclear. The CDR3 loop spans 15 amino acids. Germline V gives CDR1 KGHDR, CDR2 SFDVKD. The V and J ends lost 6 bases and 3 bases respectively, with 14 bases between them.

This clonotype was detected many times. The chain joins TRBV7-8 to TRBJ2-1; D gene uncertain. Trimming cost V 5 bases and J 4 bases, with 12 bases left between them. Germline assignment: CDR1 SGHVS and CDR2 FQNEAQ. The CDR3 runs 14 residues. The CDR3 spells CASSPFGLYNEQFF. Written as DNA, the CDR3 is TGTGCCAGCAGCCCCTTCGGGCTGTACAATGAGCAGTTCTTC.

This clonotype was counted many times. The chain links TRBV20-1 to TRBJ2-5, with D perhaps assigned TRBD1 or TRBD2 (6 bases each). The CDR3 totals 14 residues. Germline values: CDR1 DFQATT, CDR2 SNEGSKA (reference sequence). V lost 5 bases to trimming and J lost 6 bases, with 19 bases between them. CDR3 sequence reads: CSAARTTGFKTQYF. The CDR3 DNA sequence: TGCAGTGCTGCCCGGACTACAGGGTTCAAGACCCAGTACTTC.

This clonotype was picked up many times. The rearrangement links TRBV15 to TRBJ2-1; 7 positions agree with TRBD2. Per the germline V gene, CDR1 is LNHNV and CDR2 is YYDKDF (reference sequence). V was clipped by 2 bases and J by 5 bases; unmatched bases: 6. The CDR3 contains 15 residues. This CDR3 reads CATSRPSAGNNEQFF. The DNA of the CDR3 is TGTGCCACCAGCAGACCCTCAGCGGGAAACAATGAGCAGTTCTTC.

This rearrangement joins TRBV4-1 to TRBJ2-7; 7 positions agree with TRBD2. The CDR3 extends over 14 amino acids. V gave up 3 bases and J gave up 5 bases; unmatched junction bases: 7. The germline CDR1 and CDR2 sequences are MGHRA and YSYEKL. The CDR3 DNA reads TGCGCCAGCAGCCATTTCCTAGCGGTAGACGAGCAGTACTTC. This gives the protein CASSHFLAVDEQYF.

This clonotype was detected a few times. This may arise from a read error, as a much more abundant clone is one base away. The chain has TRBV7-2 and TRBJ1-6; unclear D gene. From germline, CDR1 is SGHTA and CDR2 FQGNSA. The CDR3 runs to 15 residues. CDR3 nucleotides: TGTGCCAGCAGCTTGGGGAGCTCCTATAATTCACCCCCCCACTTT. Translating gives CASSLGSSYNSPPHF.

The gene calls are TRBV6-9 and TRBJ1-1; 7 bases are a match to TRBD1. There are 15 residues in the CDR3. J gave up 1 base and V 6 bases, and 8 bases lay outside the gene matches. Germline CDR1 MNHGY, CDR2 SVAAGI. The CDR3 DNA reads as TGTGCCAGCAGCTTACAACAGGGGACGAACACTGAAGCTTTCTTT. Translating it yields CASSLQQGTNTEAFF.

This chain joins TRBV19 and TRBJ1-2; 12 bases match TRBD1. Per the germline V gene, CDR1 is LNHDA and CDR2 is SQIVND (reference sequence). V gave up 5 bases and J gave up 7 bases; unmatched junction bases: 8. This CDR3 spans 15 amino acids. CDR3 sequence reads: CASSAPGQGASGYTF. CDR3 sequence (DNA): TGTGCCAGTAGTGCACCGGGACAGGGGGCCTCTGGCTACACCTTC. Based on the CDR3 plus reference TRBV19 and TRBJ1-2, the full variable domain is DGGITQSPKYLFRKEGQNVTLSCEQNLNHDAMYWYRQDPGQGLRLIYYSQIVNDFQKGDIAEGYSVSREKKESFPLTVTSAQKNPTAFYLCASSAPGQGASGYTFGSGTRLTVV.

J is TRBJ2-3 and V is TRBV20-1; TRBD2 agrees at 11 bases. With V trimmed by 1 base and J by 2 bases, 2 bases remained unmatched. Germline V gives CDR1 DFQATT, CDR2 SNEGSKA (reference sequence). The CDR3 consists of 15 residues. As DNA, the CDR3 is TGCAGTGCTAGAGGACTAGCGGGGAACACAGATACGCAGTATTTT. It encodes CSARGLAGNTDTQYF.

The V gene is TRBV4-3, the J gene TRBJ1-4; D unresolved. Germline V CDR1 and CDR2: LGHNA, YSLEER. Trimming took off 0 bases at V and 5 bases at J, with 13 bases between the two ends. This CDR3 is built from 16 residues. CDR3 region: CASSQDNSGGNEKLFF. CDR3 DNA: TGCGCCAGCAGCCAAGATAACTCGGGAGGAAATGAAAAACTGTTTTTT.

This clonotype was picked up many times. CDR3 sequence (DNA): TGTGCCAGCAGTTTCCGAGGCGCGGGCGGTGAAAAACTGTTTTTT. It translates to CASSFRGAGGEKLFF. The chain recombines TRBV28 with TRBJ1-4; the D is unclear. The CDR3 is made up of 15 amino acids. Looked up from germline, CDR1 is MDHEN and CDR2 is SYDVKM. V was pared by 3 bases and J by 7 bases, with 15 bases between.

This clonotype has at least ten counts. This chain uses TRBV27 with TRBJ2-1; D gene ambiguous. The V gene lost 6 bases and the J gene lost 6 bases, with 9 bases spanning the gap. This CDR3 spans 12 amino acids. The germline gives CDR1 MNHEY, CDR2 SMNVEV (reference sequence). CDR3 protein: CASRTIGNEQFF. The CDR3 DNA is TGTGCCAGCAGGACGATAGGCAATGAGCAGTTCTTC.

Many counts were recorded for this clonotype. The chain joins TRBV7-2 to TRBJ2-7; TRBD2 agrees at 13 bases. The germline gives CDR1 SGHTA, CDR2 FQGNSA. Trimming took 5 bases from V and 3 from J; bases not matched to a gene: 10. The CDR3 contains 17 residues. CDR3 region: CASSPGTSGISSYEQYF. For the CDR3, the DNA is TGTGCCAGCAGCCCCGGGACTAGCGGGATTTCAAGCTACGAGCAGTACTTC.

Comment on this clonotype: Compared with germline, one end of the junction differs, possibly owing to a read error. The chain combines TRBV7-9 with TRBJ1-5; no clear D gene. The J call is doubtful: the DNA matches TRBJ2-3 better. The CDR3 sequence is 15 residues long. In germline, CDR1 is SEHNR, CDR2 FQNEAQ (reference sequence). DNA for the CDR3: TGTGTCAGCAGCGAAAACTCCGGGCCCGATCAGCCCCAGTATTTT. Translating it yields CVSSENSGPDQPQYF.

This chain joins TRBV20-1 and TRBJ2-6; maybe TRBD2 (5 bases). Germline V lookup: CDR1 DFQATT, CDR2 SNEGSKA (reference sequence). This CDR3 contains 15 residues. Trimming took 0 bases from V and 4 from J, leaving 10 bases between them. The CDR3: CSARDLRRGANVLTF. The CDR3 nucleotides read TGCAGTGCTAGAGATCTCAGGAGGGGGGCCAACGTCCTGACTTTC.

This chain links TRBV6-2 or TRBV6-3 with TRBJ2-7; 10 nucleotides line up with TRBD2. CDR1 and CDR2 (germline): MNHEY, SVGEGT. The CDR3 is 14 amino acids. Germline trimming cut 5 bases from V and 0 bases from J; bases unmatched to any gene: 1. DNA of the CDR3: TGTGCCAGCAGTGGACTAGCGGACTCCTACGAGCAGTACTTC. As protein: CASSGLADSYEQYF.